Included here is one TCR beta chain sequence, with context. The entry originates in a study of blood T cell repertoires in COVID-19. The protocol was immunoSEQ multiplex PCR, while the TCRdb copy is restricted to in-frame clones and leaves out a portion. The table shows roughly 230,000 clones, with nearly 90% occurring only once. Germline assignment: CDR1 LNHDA and CDR2 SQIVND (reference sequence). The CDR3 covers 15 residues. V was clipped by 1 base and J by 4 bases, with 13 bases between them. The specimen sequenced was peripheral blood. The receptor's source is an older woman with COVID-19, enrolled during active disease. The V call is TRBV19, the J call TRBJ1-1; D is unresolved. CDR3 in DNA: TGTGCCAGTAGTATAGTTGCCGGAGAGGTCACTGAAGCTTTCTTT. This sequence encodes CASSIVAGEVTEAFF.